The source of this T cell receptor (beta chain) is a study of blood T cell repertoires in COVID-19. Study-level background: Sample material is recorded as cDNA or gDNA derived from T cells, B-cell-depleted T cells, or PBMCs.

Seattle patient enrollment occurred during active infection, with longitudinal follow-up thereafter. With 2 bases removed from V and 7 bases from J, the gap between germline ends came to 15 bases. CDR1 and CDR2 from the germline V gene are SGHDT and YYEEEE. This CDR3 is 14 amino acids long. In the study's own analysis: Nucleated cell number was recorded as an estimate derived from reference gene primer amplification. TCRdb's table, derived via immunoSEQ multiplex PCR, lists solely in-frame clones and lacks some. Clone size and the V and J calls come from that table; the DNA yielded D and trimming. Found here are roughly 300,000 clones, 75% to 95% of them singletons; the top ten hold approximately 7.5%.

The chain carries TRBV5-6 and TRBJ1-2; possibly TRBD1 for D (6 bases). The sequenced sample consisted of peripheral blood. This sequence was found in a woman in her twenties or thirties with COVID-19, enrolled during active disease. CDR3 bases: TGTGCCAGCAGCTTTCCAGGGGCGCAAAGTGGCTACACCTTC. Translated: CASSFPGAQSGYTF. Full variable domain (rest looked up from reference TRBV5-6 and TRBJ1-2): DAGVTQSPTHLIKTRGQQVTLRCSPKSGHDTVSWYQQALGQGPQFIFQYYEEEERQRGNFPDRFSGHQFPNYSSELNVNALLLGDSALYLCASSFPGAQSGYTFGSGTRLTVV.